This T cell receptor beta chain is drawn from a study of T-cell memory formation after mild COVID-19. Study-wide results and caveats: Contracting clones from day 15 to 85 had balanced CD4/CD8; later expanders favoured CD4+.

TCRdb re-called the 5' RACE reads with MiXCR, one entry per CDR3 protein. The sample carries approximately 430,000 distinct CDR3 sequences, 20% to 30% recorded once. The CDR3 is 17 amino acids. V lost 2 bases, J lost 8 bases, and 25 bases lay in between. From germline, CDR1 is SGHRS and CDR2 YFSETQ. On this clonotype itself: What it binds is unknown.

The sequenced sample was PBMCs or a T cell subset sorted from them (not recorded which). J is TRBJ1-2 and V is TRBV5-1; tentative D call: TRBD1 (5 bases). This TCR came from an adult woman who had mild COVID-19 (a few samples of this study predate the infection). Cell type and time point are not known. The CDR3: CASSFLPDELRGRGYTF. As DNA, the CDR3 is TGCGCCAGCAGCTTCCTGCCTGACGAGTTGAGGGGTAGAGGCTACACCTTC.